The clone carrying this T cell receptor beta chain was counted many times. Researchers tagged individual cDNA molecules with unique molecular identifiers. TCRdb fed the 5' RACE reads into MiXCR, producing one record per CDR3 protein. The repertoire holds about 70,000 distinct CDR3 sequences, about 14% seen once, with less than 5% in the top ten. The data were taken from a study of early T cells in non-severe SARS-CoV-2 infection. V gave up 4 bases and J gave up 3 bases, with 15 bases separating them. The CDR3 is made up of 16 amino acids. Germline V lookup: CDR1 KGHDR, CDR2 SFDVKD. The source was whole blood, collected at baseline. The origin of this receptor is an adult who was a healthcare worker with PCR-confirmed SARS-CoV-2 infection or an uninfected control (not recorded which). The chain is built from TRBV24-1 and TRBJ1-5; D call uncertain. CDR3: CATSDPKTRYNQPQHF. The CDR3 DNA sequence: TGTGCCACCAGTGACCCAAAGACGAGGTACAATCAGCCCCAGCATTTT.